These 22 T cell receptor beta chains came from one sample sequenced in a study of siplizumab effects on memory and regulatory T cells. Profiled with immunoSEQ multiplex PCR; TCRdb holds only in-frame clones, not every one. The repertoire holds 90,000 to 120,000 clones, with roughly 94% as singletons. Material: Tregs sorted from blood. Receptors were obtained from a human donor in good health.

The J gene is TRBJ2-3, the V gene TRBV13; TRBD1 aligns across 11 bases. CDR1 PRHDT and CDR2 FYEKMQ come from the germline V gene (reference sequence). V gave up 5 bases and J gave up 1 base; unmatched junction bases: 5. CDR3 length equals 16 residues. The CDR3 bases are TGTGCCAGCAGCCCGGACAGGGGGCGAGGCACAGATACGCAGTATTTT. Protein: CASSPDRGRGTDTQYF.

V and J are TRBV7-8 and TRBJ2-3; 13 positions match TRBD2. The CDR3 extends over 15 amino acids. Trimming removed 6 bases from V and 5 bases from J; junction bases left unmatched: 5. Germline V gene sequence: CDR1 SGHVS, CDR2 FQNEAQ. The CDR3 is CASSSGLAGLDTQYF. DNA for the CDR3: TGTGCCAGCAGTTCGGGACTAGCGGGATTAGATACGCAGTATTTT.

The gene calls are TRBV15 and TRBJ2-7, with a tentative D call TRBD2 (6 bases). With 3 bases removed from V and 2 bases from J, the gap between germline ends came to 11 bases. This CDR3 has 14 residues. Germline CDR1 LNHNV, CDR2 YYDKDF (reference sequence). CDR3 in amino acids: CATSREGPPYEQYF. Written as DNA, the CDR3 is TGTGCCACCAGCAGGGAGGGTCCTCCCTACGAGCAGTACTTC. Filled out from reference TRBV15 and TRBJ2-7, the complete variable domain reads DAMVIQNPRYQVTQFGKPVTLSCSQTLNHNVMYWYQQKSSQAPKLLFHYYDKDFNNEADTPDNFQSRRPNTSFCFLDIRSPGLGDTAMYLCATSREGPPYEQYFGPGTRLTVT.

This chain links TRBV10-2 with TRBJ1-2, with 9 bases fitting TRBD1. CDR3 length: 16 amino acids. With V trimmed by 2 bases and J by 3 bases, 7 bases remained unmatched. In germline, CDR1 is WSHSY, CDR2 SAAADI. CDR3: CASSEVPGQGYYGYTF. The CDR3, as DNA: TGCGCCAGCAGTGAGGTCCCGGGACAGGGTTACTATGGCTACACCTTC.

This clone was counted between two and nine times. V and J are TRBV28 and TRBJ1-5; 7 bases map to TRBD1. The CDR3 contains 15 residues. The V and J ends lost 2 bases and 0 bases, in that order; junction bases with no gene match: 1. Germline CDR1 reads MDHEN; CDR2 reads SYDVKM. The CDR3 sequence: CASSLTGDSNQPQHF. The CDR3 nucleotides read TGTGCCAGCAGTTTAACAGGGGATAGCAATCAGCCCCAGCATTTT.

This clone appeared once. This rearrangement joins TRBV9 to TRBJ1-4, with 7 positions matching TRBD1. There are 16 residues in the CDR3. Losses at the gene ends were 2 bases for V and 8 bases for J; bases not matched to a gene: 12. The germline gives CDR1 SGDLS, CDR2 YYNGEE. The CDR3 loop reads CASSVGQTGYSEKLFF. DNA of the CDR3: TGTGCCAGCAGCGTTGGTCAGACAGGGTATTCAGAAAAACTGTTTTTT.

The gene calls are TRBV6-5 and TRBJ1-2; 7 nucleotides match TRBD1. After removal of 4 bases from V and 4 bases from J, the junction contained 6 bases not matched to a gene. The CDR3 sequence is 14 residues long. Germline V gene lookup returns CDR1 MNHEY and CDR2 SVGAGI. The CDR3 spells CASSSQGGIYGYTF. CDR3 DNA sequence: TGTGCCAGCAGTTCCCAGGGGGGAATCTATGGCTACACCTTC.

The chain uses TRBV10-3 and TRBJ2-3; D is undetermined. Germline V lookup: CDR1 ENHRY, CDR2 SYGVKD. V lost 2 bases to trimming and J lost 2 bases, with 11 bases between them. This CDR3 region has 15 residues. CDR3 sequence reads: CAISELGLITDTQYF. The CDR3 nucleotides read TGTGCCATCAGTGAGCTTGGTCTAATCACAGATACGCAGTATTTT.

The J gene is TRBJ2-7, the V gene TRBV28; D not resolved. The CDR3 is made up of 11 amino acids. V was pared by 6 bases and J by 6 bases, with 9 bases between. Germline assignment: CDR1 MDHEN and CDR2 SYDVKM. CDR3: CASRALGEQYF. The CDR3 DNA is TGTGCCAGCAGAGCTTTGGGCGAGCAGTACTTC. Together with reference TRBV28 and TRBJ2-7, the CDR3 gives the full variable domain: DVKVTQSSRYLVKRTGEKVFLECVQDMDHENMFWYRQDPGLGLRLIYFSYDVKMKEKGDIPEGYSVSREKKERFSLILESASTNQTSMYLCASRALGEQYFGPGTRLTVT.

The chain uses TRBV19 and TRBJ2-5; the D gene is possibly TRBD2 (5 bases). Germline assignment: CDR1 LNHDA and CDR2 SQIVND (reference sequence). The CDR3 covers 14 residues. V was shortened by 4 bases and J by 2 bases, with 11 bases between the two germline ends. The CDR3 sequence is CASSTRRTQETQYF. The DNA of the CDR3 is TGTGCCAGTAGTACCCGACGGACTCAAGAGACCCAGTACTTC.

The chain uses TRBV11-3 and TRBJ2-1; D tentatively reads TRBD1 or TRBD2 (6 bases each). CDR1 is SGHNT and CDR2 is YENEEA in the germline V gene. V was pared by 4 bases and J by 8 bases, with 9 bases between. The CDR3 is 12 residues long. The CDR3 region is CASSWRGDEQFF. In DNA form, the CDR3 reads TGTGCCAGCAGCTGGAGGGGGGATGAGCAGTTCTTC.

The chain joins TRBV7-9 to TRBJ2-2, with 10 bases aligning to TRBD2. CDR1 SEHNR and CDR2 FQNEAQ come from the germline V gene (reference sequence). This CDR3 comprises 17 residues. Losses at the gene ends were 4 bases for V and 1 base for J; bases not matched to a gene: 6. CDR3 sequence: CASSYIAGGWNTGELFF. CDR3 sequence (DNA): TGTGCCAGCAGCTATATAGCGGGAGGTTGGAACACCGGGGAGCTGTTTTTT.

The rearrangement links TRBV5-1 to TRBJ1-1, with TRBD1 as a possible D gene (5 bases). Trimming removed 0 bases at V and 11 bases at J, with 14 bases between. CDR3 length: 13 amino acids. Germline CDR1 and CDR2: SGHRS and YFSETQ. CDR3 DNA: TGCGCCAGCAGCTTGGAGCTAGCGAGGGGCGCTTTCTTT. Translated: CASSLELARGAFF.

The gene calls are TRBV15 and TRBJ1-4; D is unclear. The V gene's germline CDR1 is LNHNV and CDR2 YYDKDF (reference sequence). Trimming stripped 1 base from V and 2 bases from J, with 11 bases between. The CDR3 totals 16 residues. The CDR3 nucleotides read TGTGCCACCAGCAGAGCAGGATATCATACTAATGAAAAACTGTTTTTT. Translated, it gives CATSRAGYHTNEKLFF.

CDR3 nucleotide sequence: TGTGCCAGCGGGGGAGGTGTGGCGATGAGCACTGAAGCTTTCTTT. It yields the protein CASGGGVAMSTEAFF. The J gene is TRBJ1-1, the V gene TRBV2; D might be TRBD1 (5 bases). This CDR3 comprises 15 residues. Trimming left V 8 bases short and J 4 bases short, with 20 bases between. Germline V CDR1 and CDR2: SNHLY, FYNNEI.

The chain is built from TRBV27 and TRBJ2-2; TRBD2 matches at 9 bases. The CDR3 has 19 residues. Germline V gene lookup returns CDR1 MNHEY and CDR2 SMNVEV (reference sequence). V was pared by 2 bases and J by 5 bases, with 15 bases of the junction left unmatched. The CDR3 DNA is TGTGCCAGCAGTTTACGGTCCCTAGCGGGACTCGTAAGTACCGGGGAGCTGTTTTTT. Its protein is CASSLRSLAGLVSTGELFF.

The V and J genes are TRBV28 and TRBJ1-4, with D perhaps matching TRBD1 (6 bases). V lost 6 bases to trimming and J lost 5 bases, with 16 bases between them. This CDR3 has 15 residues. Per the germline V gene, CDR1 is MDHEN and CDR2 is SYDVKM. CDR3 in amino acids: CASSRLGTRNEKLFF. The CDR3 DNA sequence: TGTGCCAGCAGCCGCCTCGGGACAAGGAATGAAAAACTGTTTTTT.

This chain uses TRBV4-1 with TRBJ1-2; D is undetermined. The CDR3 loop spans 15 amino acids. CDR1 is MGHRA, CDR2 YSYEKL, per germline. Trimming stripped 1 base from V and 5 bases from J, with 14 bases between. The CDR3 DNA reads as TGCGCCAGCAGCCAAGTCCGGGTTCTGCCTTATGGCTACACCTTC. As protein: CASSQVRVLPYGYTF.

The CDR3 reads CASSLFGGLSGNTIYF. The DNA of the CDR3 is TGTGCCAGTAGTCTTTTTGGGGGGCTCTCTGGAAACACCATATATTTT. The V and J genes are TRBV19 and TRBJ1-3, with D possibly TRBD1 on 6 matching bases. The length of the CDR3 is 16 residues. CDR1 is LNHDA, CDR2 SQIVND, per germline (reference sequence). V lost 5 bases and J lost 0, with 14 bases in between.

The chain couples TRBV28 to TRBJ1-5, with no clear D. Germline CDR1 and CDR2: MDHEN and SYDVKM. V shed 10 bases and J shed 6 bases, with 28 bases lying between them. CDR3 length equals 17 residues. This CDR3 reads CATSNRAGPRYVQPQHF. The CDR3 coding sequence is TGTGCCACCTCAAACAGAGCGGGCCCCCGGTATGTTCAGCCCCAGCATTTT.

V gene TRBV14 combines with J gene TRBJ2-4; TRBD2 is a possible D gene (6 bases). CDR1 and CDR2 from the germline V gene are SGHDN and FVKESK. Trimming removed 2 bases at V and 3 bases at J, with 26 bases between. The CDR3 spans 20 residues. CDR3 coding DNA: TGTGCCAGCAGCCAATCTCGGGAGATGTGGAGAGGGTCGAGCAAAAACATTCAGTACTTC. Translation: CASSQSREMWRGSSKNIQYF.

J is TRBJ2-1 and V is TRBV19, with 10 bases fitting TRBD2. J gave up 4 bases and V 6 bases, and 9 bases lay outside the gene matches. Germline V gives CDR1 LNHDA, CDR2 SQIVND (reference sequence). CDR3 size: 16 residues. The CDR3 DNA sequence: TGTGCCAGTAGCATCTCCGGGACTAGCGCTTACAATGAGCAGTTCTTC. Protein: CASSISGTSAYNEQFF. The complete variable domain, with remaining parts taken from reference TRBV19 and TRBJ2-1, reads DGGITQSPKYLFRKEGQNVTLSCEQNLNHDAMYWYRQDPGQGLRLIYYSQIVNDFQKGDIAEGYSVSREKKESFPLTVTSAQKNPTAFYLCASSISGTSAYNEQFFGPGTRLTVL.